The following is a T cell receptor (beta chain) sequence with its context. This entry is derived from a study of chemoradiotherapy in HPV16-positive cancers. This CDR3 comprises 15 residues. Sequencing used immunoSEQ multiplex PCR; TCRdb keeps in-frame clones, though not all of them. The table has about 21,000 clones, 80% to 90% seen once. This TCR was recovered from a human donor with HPV-associated anogenital cancer. The specimen was blood, collected from a patient who underwent chemoradiotherapy. The chain joins TRBV21-1 to TRBJ2-7; no DNA check was done on the table's D call, TRBD2. TRBV21-1 is designated a pseudogene. The CDR3 DNA follows: TGTGCCAGCAATGAAATAGGACTAGCGGCCTACGAGCAGTACTTC. This sequence encodes CASNEIGLAAYEQYF.